The 22 T cell receptor beta chains given below trace back to one sample, sequenced in a study of breast tumors, draining lymph nodes, adjacent tissues. One entry per CDR3 protein results from TCRdb running MiXCR on the multiplex PCR reads. This sample yields just under 65,000 distinct CDR3 sequences, of which around 60% are seen a single time; less than 20% belongs to the top ten. Specimen: breast tumor tissue. The receptors were gathered from a female donor with breast cancer. Some clones in this sample may be carry-over from other donors' samples.

In its sample, this clonotype was seen many times. The rearrangement uses TRBV7-6 and TRBJ2-5; D might be TRBD1 (6 bases). The length of the CDR3 is 16 residues. V was shortened by 5 bases and J by 2 bases, with 18 bases between the two germline ends. Per the germline V gene, CDR1 is SGHVS and CDR2 is FNYEAQ. CDR3 in amino acids: CASSPSGHVSQETQYF. CDR3 DNA: TGTGCCAGCAGCCCATCGGGACACGTCTCTCAAGAGACCCAGTACTTC.

The chain links TRBV5-4 to TRBJ2-3; 7 bases match TRBD1. J gave up 3 bases and V 7 bases, and 8 bases lay outside the gene matches. The CDR3 is made up of 14 amino acids. Germline V gene sequence: CDR1 SGHNT, CDR2 YYREEE (reference sequence). The CDR3 loop reads CASGTGTVTDTQYF. For the CDR3, the DNA is TGTGCCAGCGGGACCGGGACAGTGACAGATACGCAGTATTTT.

This clonotype was seen ten or more times. This sequence joins TRBV6-2 or TRBV6-3 and TRBJ2-7; D remains unclear. The CDR3 runs 13 residues. The germline V gene has CDR1 MNHEY and CDR2 SVGEGT. V was trimmed by 0 bases and J by 9 bases, leaving 12 bases between them. CDR3 DNA: TGTGCCAGCAGTTACTCCGGGTCTCGCGGGCAGTACTTC. It is translated as CASSYSGSRGQYF.

This clonotype was seen a single time. This chain joins TRBV12-3 or TRBV12-4 and TRBJ2-7, with D unclear. Trimming took off 6 bases at V and 3 bases at J, with 12 bases between the two ends. This CDR3 has 13 amino acids. Here the CDR3 DNA reads TGTGCCAGCAGCCAAGGGTGGCTCTACGAGCAGTACTTC. It encodes CASSQGWLYEQYF.

The J gene is TRBJ2-5, the V gene TRBV12-2; TRBD2, the D gene given by the table, was not confirmed from the DNA. TRBV12-2 is annotated as a pseudogene. This CDR3 spans 18 amino acids. Here the CDR3 reads CASRLVPPGTSAQETQYF. CDR3 bases: TGTGCAAGTCGCTTAGTCCCTCCGGGGACTAGCGCTCAAGAGACCCAGTACTTC.

This clonotype was detected many times. This sequence may be a read error, since a much larger clone differs from it by one base. The CDR3 DNA reads TGTGCCAGCAGCTTAAAAGGACGGGGGAGGAGCCAAGAGCCCCAGTACTTC. It is translated as CASSLKGRGRSQEPQYF. The V and J genes are TRBV7-2 and TRBJ2-5; TRBD2 might be the D (6 bases). The CDR3 is made up of 17 amino acids. Looked up from germline, CDR1 is SGHTA and CDR2 is FQGNSA.

The V gene is TRBV7-2, the J gene TRBJ2-3; D is possibly TRBD2 (6 bases). The V gene's germline CDR1 is SGHTA and CDR2 FQGNSA. This CDR3 region has 18 residues. V gave up 2 bases and J gave up 0 bases, with 18 bases separating them. CDR3 in DNA: TGTGCCAGCAGCTTACGCGGCGGGTTAGCGGCTAGCACAGATACGCAGTATTTT. Translating gives CASSLRGGLAASTDTQYF. The entire variable domain, with the rest obtained from reference TRBV7-2 and TRBJ2-3, is as follows: GAGVSQSPSNKVTEKGKDVELRCDPISGHTALYWYRQSLGQGLEFLIYFQGNSAPDKSGLPSDRFSAERTGGSVSTLTIQRTQQEDSAVYLCASSLRGGLAASTDTQYFGPGTRLTVL.

There are a few counts of this clonotype. DNA of the CDR3: TGTGCCAGTAGTGGTGGGGCGGATACGCAGTATTTT. It encodes CASSGGADTQYF. The chain has TRBV19 and TRBJ2-3; D possibly corresponds to TRBD1 (5 bases). CDR1 LNHDA and CDR2 SQIVND come from the germline V gene (reference sequence). This CDR3 contains 12 residues. V gave up 5 bases and J gave up 6 bases, with 9 bases separating them.

This clonotype has ten or more counts. This chain connects TRBV6-2 or TRBV6-3 to TRBJ2-3; D may be TRBD2 (6 bases). Trimming cost V 3 bases and J 6 bases, with 19 bases left between them. This CDR3 region has 16 residues. Germline loops: CDR1 MNHEY, CDR2 SVGEGT. CDR3 amino acids: CASSYSRIGGFDTQYF. The CDR3 nucleotides read TGTGCCAGCAGTTATAGTCGGATTGGGGGGTTTGATACGCAGTATTTT.

The V gene is TRBV14, the J gene TRBJ2-2; D may correspond to TRBD1 or TRBD2 (5 bases each). The length of the CDR3 is 13 residues. Trimming stripped 1 base from V and 5 bases from J, with 5 bases between. CDR1 SGHDN and CDR2 FVKESK come from the germline V gene. The CDR3 here is CASSQGGTGELFF. In DNA, the CDR3 is TGTGCCAGCAGCCAAGGGGGGACCGGGGAGCTGTTTTTT.

Of note for this clonotype: Because it lacks the conserved phenylalanine or tryptophan at the end, this CDR3 is likely a read error. It is unclear where the CDR3 begins or ends on the DNA, so no DNA is shown, and the CDR3 is as TCRdb lists it. The rearrangement joins TRBV5-1 to TRBJ1-3; the DNA was not used to check the table's D call, TRBD1. A total of 8 residues make up the CDR3, ends included. Germline V gene sequence: CDR1 SGHRS, CDR2 YFSETQ. The CDR3 reads CASSLVGA.

V and J are TRBV7-8 and TRBJ2-2; D gene uncertain. The V end was cut by 5 bases, the J end by 6 bases, with 7 bases between. Germline CDR1 is SGHVS and CDR2 is FQNEAQ. CDR3 length: 12 residues. CDR3 region: CASSPWAGELFF. The DNA of the CDR3 is TGTGCCAGCAGCCCCTGGGCCGGGGAGCTGTTTTTT.

This clonotype appeared a few times. This may arise from a read error, as a much more abundant clone is one base away. The V and J genes are TRBV9 and TRBJ2-5, with 12 bases matching TRBD2. Germline V gene data show CDR1 as SGDLS and CDR2 as YYNGEE. The CDR3 has 15 amino acids. In nucleotides, the CDR3 is TGTGCCAGCAGCATGCTAGCGGGAGGGCAAGAGACCCCGTACTTC. This codes for CASSMLAGGQETPYF. The variable domain in full, with the rest retrieved from reference TRBV9 and TRBJ2-5, is DSGVTQTPKHLITATGQRVTLRCSPRSGDLSVYWYQQSLDQGLQFLIQYYNGEERAKGNILERFSAQQFPDLHSELNLSSLELGDSALYFCASSMLAGGQETPYFGPGTRLLVL.

The J gene is TRBJ2-5, the V gene TRBV12-3 or TRBV12-4, with a possible D match to TRBD2 (6 bases). Trimming pared 6 bases from V and 5 bases from J, leaving 19 bases between. The CDR3 contains 15 residues. Here the CDR3 reads CASSLDGTSHETQYF. The CDR3 DNA sequence: TGTGCCAGCAGCTTGGATGGCACTAGCCACGAGACCCAGTACTTC.

V and J are TRBV30 and TRBJ1-1; D uncertain. The CDR3 is made up of 13 amino acids. V was trimmed by 3 bases and J by 0 bases, leaving 8 bases between them. CDR1 is GTSNPN, CDR2 SVGIG, per germline (reference sequence). The CDR3 DNA sequence: TGTGCCTGGAGCTTGACAATGAACACTGAAGCTTTCTTT. Residues: CAWSLTMNTEAFF.

This clonotype was picked up many times. The chain carries TRBV18 and TRBJ1-2; TRBD1 matches 7 bases. The CDR3 contains 14 residues. CDR1 is KGHSH and CDR2 is LQKENI in the germline V gene. The junction had 5 bases not matched to a gene; V was cut back by 3 bases and J by 4 bases. The CDR3 loop reads CASSPSGQTYGYTF. Here the CDR3 DNA reads TGTGCCAGCTCACCTTCGGGACAGACCTATGGCTACACCTTC.

This clonotype has just one count. This chain joins TRBV20-1 and TRBJ1-5, with a tentative D call TRBD1 (6 bases). V was cut by 6 bases and J by 7 bases, with 10 bases left in between. Germline CDR1 and CDR2: DFQATT and SNEGSKA (reference sequence). The CDR3 extends over 11 amino acids. CDR3: CSAGARQPQHF. As DNA, the CDR3 is TGCAGTGCGGGGGCGCGGCAGCCCCAGCATTTT.

The CDR3 protein is CASRPQRGASGANVLTF. The CDR3 nucleotides read TGTGCCAGCAGGCCCCAGCGGGGGGCTTCTGGGGCCAACGTCCTGACTTTC. This chain connects TRBV7-9 to TRBJ2-6; 9 nucleotides line up with TRBD2. Unmatched junction bases numbered 7, after V lost 6 bases and J lost 1 base. CDR3 length: 17 amino acids. Germline loops: CDR1 SEHNR, CDR2 FQNEAQ (reference sequence).

This chain links TRBV7-6 with TRBJ2-2; no clear D gene. Germline V lookup: CDR1 SGHVS, CDR2 FNYEAQ. The CDR3 extends over 13 amino acids. Trimming removed 0 bases from V and 6 bases from J, with 5 bases in between. CDR3 region: CASSLARSGELFF. CDR3 nucleotides: TGTGCCAGCAGCTTAGCGCGTTCCGGGGAGCTGTTTTTT.

This clonotype has at least ten counts. The chain links TRBV12-3 or TRBV12-4 to TRBJ1-2; D is ambiguous. The CDR3 covers 12 residues. V lost 4 bases and J 8 bases, leaving 11 bases between the germline ends. The CDR3 nucleotides read TGTGCCAGCAGTTCTGGACTGGGGGGCTACACCTTC. Its translation: CASSSGLGGYTF.

A note on this clonotype: The limits of the CDR3 on the DNA are not certain, so only TCRdb's listed CDR3 is given. The chain has TRBV29-1 and TRBJ2-5; TRBD1 is the table's D call and was not checked against the DNA. The V gene's germline CDR1 is SQVTM and CDR2 ANQGSEA. Both ends counted, the CDR3 spans 21 residues. CDR3 loop: CSVFGQGPNYGCTFGSGTQYF.

The chain uses TRBV7-2 and TRBJ2-3; weak D call: TRBD2 (6 bases). V was clipped by 8 bases and J by 0 bases, with 15 bases between them. The CDR3 runs to 15 residues. The germline V gene has CDR1 SGHTA and CDR2 FQGNSA. The CDR3 region is CASERARSSTDTQYF. In DNA, the CDR3 is TGTGCCAGCGAGCGGGCGAGGAGTAGCACAGATACGCAGTATTTT.